Below, 4 T cell receptor beta chains from the same sample are listed, as sequenced in a study of blood T cell repertoires in COVID-19. Generated by immunoSEQ multiplex PCR, the TCRdb table keeps only in-frame clones and is missing some. The data show roughly 38,000 clones, just under 75% seen once. The sample taken for sequencing was peripheral blood. The receptors stem from an older man with COVID-19, enrolled during active disease.

V and J are TRBV6-1 and TRBJ1-2; possible D gene TRBD1, 6 bases. CDR3 length: 14 amino acids. Germline CDR1 is MNHNS and CDR2 is SASEGT. The germline V and J ends were trimmed by 2 bases and 8 bases, with 15 bases remaining between them. The CDR3 bases are TGTGCCAGCAGTGAAAGGGGGAGGGGGTCGGGCTACACCTTC. This encodes CASSERGRGSGYTF.

This clone was found a few times. The rearrangement joins TRBV25-1 to TRBJ1-3, with unresolved D. CDR3 length equals 15 residues. Germline CDR1 and CDR2: MGHDK and SYGVNS. V dropped 1 base and J dropped 3 bases, with 10 bases sitting between them. The CDR3 nucleotides read TGTGCCAGCAGTGAATCGGGGAGTCTTGGAAACACCATATATTTT. Encoded protein: CASSESGSLGNTIYF.

The gene calls are TRBV19 and TRBJ2-2; D is undetermined. Germline CDR1 and CDR2: LNHDA and SQIVND (reference sequence). The V end lost 1 base, the J end lost 0 bases, and 6 bases lay between the germline ends. The length of the CDR3 is 15 residues. In nucleotides, the CDR3 is TGTGCCAGTAGTATAGCCACATCGAACACCGGGGAGCTGTTTTTT. Translated, it gives CASSIATSNTGELFF.

This clone was observed a few times. This chain links TRBV27 with TRBJ2-7; 10 positions match TRBD2. Germline-derived CDR1 and CDR2 are MNHEY and SMNVEV (reference sequence). V lost 5 bases to trimming and J lost 2 bases; unmatched junction nucleotides: 9. CDR3 length: 16 residues. CDR3 nucleotide sequence: TGTGCCAGCAGTGGAGTCACTAGCGGGAAGCCCTACGAGCAGTACTTC. This sequence encodes CASSGVTSGKPYEQYF.